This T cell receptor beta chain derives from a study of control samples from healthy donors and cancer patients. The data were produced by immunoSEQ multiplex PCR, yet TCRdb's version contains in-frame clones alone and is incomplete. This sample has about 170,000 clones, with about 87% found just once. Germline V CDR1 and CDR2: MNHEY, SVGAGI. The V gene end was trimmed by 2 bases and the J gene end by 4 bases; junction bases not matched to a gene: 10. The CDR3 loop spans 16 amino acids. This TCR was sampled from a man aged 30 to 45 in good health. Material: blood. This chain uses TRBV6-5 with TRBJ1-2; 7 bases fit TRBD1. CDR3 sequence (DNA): TGTGCCAGCAGTTACCCCACCCAGACAGGGAGCTATGGCTACACCTTC. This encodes CASSYPTQTGSYGYTF.